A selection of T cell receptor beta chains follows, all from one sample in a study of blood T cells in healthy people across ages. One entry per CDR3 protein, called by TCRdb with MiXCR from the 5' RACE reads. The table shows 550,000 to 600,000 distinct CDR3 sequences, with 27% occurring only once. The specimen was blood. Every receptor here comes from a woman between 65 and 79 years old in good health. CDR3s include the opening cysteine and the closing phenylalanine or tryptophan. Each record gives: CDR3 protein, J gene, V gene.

CDR3: CARAGTDEKLFF
J: TRBJ1-4
V: TRBV14

CDR3: CASSRQGGTGELFF
J: TRBJ2-2
V: TRBV6-5

CDR3: CASGLKGNEQFF
J: TRBJ2-1
V: TRBV12-5

CDR3: CASSQDARNNEQFF
J: .
V: TRBV3-1

CDR3: CATSREKGVNTEAFF
J: TRBJ1-1
V: TRBV15

CDR3: CASSQARAAIDNEQFF
J: TRBJ2-1
V: TRBV4-2

CDR3: CASSLEGRCEKLFF
J: TRBJ1-4
V: TRBV7-9

CDR3: CASSQVTSLNYGYTF
J: TRBJ1-2
V: TRBV4-3

CDR3: CASSQEPFGGEKLFF
J: TRBJ1-4
V: TRBV4-3

CDR3: CASSFSGGANTGELFF
J: TRBJ2-2
V: TRBV12-3/TRBV12-4

CDR3: CASSQTVLTYEQYF
J: TRBJ2-7
V: TRBV4-3

CDR3: CASSKGLSSYEQYF
J: TRBJ2-7
V: TRBV12-3/TRBV12-4

CDR3: CASSRPGSNEKLFF
J: TRBJ1-4
V: TRBV6-5

CDR3: CASSSLPSGTGFNIQYF
J: TRBJ2-4
V: TRBV6-2/TRBV6-3

CDR3: CASSLAGLAGQVF
J: TRBJ2-5
V: TRBV5-1

CDR3: CASSEYLAGVADTQYF
J: TRBJ2-3
V: TRBV5-1

CDR3: CASSGQGSTNEKLFF
J: TRBJ1-4
V: TRBV2

CDR3: CASITTGANTGELFF
J: TRBJ2-2
V: TRBV6-5

CDR3: CASSLNSRDTEAFF
J: TRBJ1-1
V: TRBV7-9

CDR3: CASSPWASAETQYF
J: TRBJ2-5
V: TRBV7-8

CDR3: CSAPAGGGANNEQFF
J: .
V: TRBV20-1

CDR3: CASSPPGGPEAFF
J: TRBJ1-1
V: TRBV18

CDR3: CASSPDSTGELFF
J: TRBJ2-2
V: TRBV12-3/TRBV12-4

CDR3: CASSYTPNTDTQYF
J: TRBJ2-3
V: TRBV6-2/TRBV6-3

CDR3: CASTRGPRSSYNEQFF
J: TRBJ2-1
V: TRBV6-2/TRBV6-3

CDR3: CASSVGGWTDTQYF
J: TRBJ2-3
V: TRBV9